Below are 11 T cell receptor beta chains sequenced from a single sample in a study of T cell responses to AZD1222 COVID-19 vaccine. Clones were read by immunoSEQ multiplex PCR, and TCRdb kept only the in-frame ones, dropping some. The data contain around 270,000 clones, 90% to 95% of them singletons. The sample here was peripheral blood, taken 28 days after the second AZD1222 dose. The receptors come from an adult who received the AZD1222 COVID-19 vaccine.

V and J are TRBV5-1 and TRBJ2-4; D remains ambiguous. The germline V gene encodes CDR1 SGHRS and CDR2 YFSETQ. The CDR3 runs 17 residues. V shed 3 bases and J shed 0 bases, with 16 bases lying between them. DNA for the CDR3: TGCGCCAGCAGCTCAAGCCCTGGAGCCGTAGCCAAAAACATTCAGTACTTC. Amino acid sequence: CASSSSPGAVAKNIQYF.

The chain recombines TRBV20-1 with TRBJ1-1; D not resolved. The V and J ends lost 3 bases and 2 bases respectively, with 10 bases between them. The CDR3 consists of 13 residues. The germline CDR1 and CDR2 sequences are DFQATT and SNEGSKA (reference sequence). The CDR3 DNA sequence: TGCAGTGCTAGTGGCAGATCCAACACTGAAGCTTTCTTT. Encoded protein: CSASGRSNTEAFF.

The chain employs TRBV3-1 (or the pseudogene TRBV3-2) and TRBJ2-5, with D perhaps TRBD1 (6 bases). Germline V gene lookup returns CDR1 LGHDT and CDR2 YNNKEL (reference sequence). Trimming shortened V by 5 bases and J by 5 bases, and 15 bases separated the two germline ends. The length of the CDR3 is 14 residues. The CDR3 nucleotides are TGTGCCAGCAGCATACGGGACCAGGGGGAGACCCAGTACTTC. This translates into CASSIRDQGETQYF.

The chain uses TRBV7-9 and TRBJ1-2; the D gene is possibly TRBD1 (6 bases). The CDR3 extends over 18 amino acids. Germline V gives CDR1 SEHNR, CDR2 FQNEAQ (reference sequence). V was trimmed by 4 bases and J by 1 base, leaving 22 bases between them. The DNA for the CDR3 is TGTGCCAGCAGCTCTATGGGGCACACAGGGAGGGGTAACTATGGCTACACCTTC. It specifies CASSSMGHTGRGNYGYTF.

This clone was seen just once. The rearrangement uses TRBV5-1 and TRBJ1-3; D unresolved. Trimming pared 0 bases from V and 0 bases from J, leaving 13 bases between. The germline CDR1 and CDR2 sequences are SGHRS and YFSETQ. This CDR3 spans 17 amino acids. The CDR3 DNA follows: TGCGCCAGCAGCTTGGTCGGGGAATCGAGCTCTGGAAACACCATATATTTT. Its translation: CASSLVGESSSGNTIYF.

This clone is a singleton in its sample. The chain combines TRBV28 with TRBJ2-7; perhaps D is TRBD1 or TRBD2 (5 bases each). This CDR3 is built from 15 residues. Trimming removed 4 bases at V and 5 bases at J, with 18 bases between. Germline V CDR1 and CDR2: MDHEN, SYDVKM. CDR3 residues: CASSSFRDQGHEQYF. Written as DNA, the CDR3 is TGTGCCAGCAGTTCATTCCGGGACCAGGGCCACGAGCAGTACTTC.

The rearrangement links TRBV21-1 to TRBJ2-7; the table assigns TRBD2, which was not confirmed against the DNA. TRBV21-1 is shown as a pseudogene. There are 14 residues in the CDR3. CDR3 residues: CASSKGTSSNEQYF. The DNA of the CDR3 is TGTGCCAGCAGCAAAGGCACTAGCTCCAACGAGCAGTACTTC.

This clone was observed a few times. The chain uses TRBV18 and TRBJ1-5; TRBD1 might be the D (5 bases). Germline V CDR1 and CDR2: KGHSH, LQKENI. This CDR3 comprises 15 residues. V was pared by 3 bases and J by 6 bases, with 15 bases between. The CDR3 spells CASSPKVGAGQPQHF. CDR3 nucleotide sequence: TGTGCCAGCTCACCCAAGGTTGGGGCTGGTCAGCCCCAGCATTTT.

V usage is TRBV6-1 and J usage is TRBJ2-2; TRBD1 matches at 11 bases. The CDR3 has 19 residues. The trim removed 0 bases at V and 3 bases at J, leaving 9 bases unmatched. Germline assignment: CDR1 MNHNS and CDR2 SASEGT. DNA of the CDR3: TGTGCCAGCAGTGAAGCGCGGACAGGGGGCATTGTATACACCGGGGAGCTGTTTTTT. Translating it yields CASSEARTGGIVYTGELFF.

This chain links TRBV4-1 with TRBJ2-7; the D gene could be TRBD1 or TRBD2 (5 bases each). There are 15 residues in the CDR3. V lost 1 base and J lost 2, with 12 bases in between. Germline V lookup: CDR1 MGHRA, CDR2 YSYEKL. For the CDR3, the DNA is TGCGCCAGCAGCCAAGGACCTGTGGGGGCCTACGAGCAGTACTTC. This translates into CASSQGPVGAYEQYF.

V and J are TRBV2 and TRBJ2-3; D not certain. V lost 1 base to trimming and J lost 5 bases, with 7 bases between them. The CDR3 sequence is 13 residues long. The germline V gene encodes CDR1 SNHLY and CDR2 FYNNEI. The CDR3 reads CASSEGLGDTQYF. The CDR3 nucleotides are TGTGCCAGCAGTGAAGGATTGGGAGATACGCAGTATTTT.